This TCR beta chain was identified during a study of glioma-infiltrating T cells after dendritic cell vaccination. The time point was: after dendritic cell vaccination, including at tumor progression/relapse. The PCR used 60 V beta and 13 J beta primers. This table comes from immunoSEQ multiplex PCR, and its TCRdb copy is limited to in-frame clones, with some not included. The table records tens of thousands of clones, roughly four fifths of them present only once. The CDR3 is 15 residues long. Germline CDR1 reads LNHDA; CDR2 reads SQIVND (reference sequence). The junction had 2 bases not matched to a gene; V was cut back by 4 bases and J by 5 bases. On this clone: As yet, its antigen is unknown.

Study outcomes and limitations: The cohort had few patients with full blood and tumor sets.

This receptor was obtained from a human donor with glioblastoma. The genes are TRBV19 and TRBJ2-3; 14 positions match TRBD2. The source was blood, collected after dendritic cell vaccination. The CDR3 region is CASSTTSGGVDTQYF. The CDR3 nucleotides are TGTGCCAGTAGTACGACTAGCGGGGGGGTAGATACGCAGTATTTT.